Each of the 11 T cell receptor beta chains below was sequenced from the same sample in a study of T-cell reconstitution after alpha-beta-depleted transplantation in children. Preparation of the TCRbeta library used unique molecular identifiers. TCRdb ran MiXCR on the PCR reads and lists one entry per CDR3 protein. The sample lists 300,000 to 350,000 distinct CDR3 sequences, over 20% occurring once. The sample in question was PBMCs, mostly from graft donor cells, obtained 180 days after TCRalphabeta/CD19-depleted stem cell transplant. These receptors were obtained from a male patient younger than 18 who had a stem cell transplant for acute lymphoblastic leukemia, so the T cells may come from the graft donor.

This clonotype was picked up a small number of times. This chain links TRBV12-5 with TRBJ1-2; 11 positions agree with TRBD1. V was pared by 0 bases and J by 3 bases, with 6 bases of the junction left unmatched. CDR1 is LGHNT, CDR2 FRNRAP, per germline. The CDR3 sequence is 17 residues long. The chain's CDR3 is CASGLVRRTGGYYGYTF. The CDR3 DNA is TGTGCTAGTGGTTTGGTACGAAGGACAGGGGGCTACTATGGCTACACCTTC. Drawing the rest from reference TRBV12-5 and TRBJ1-2, the complete variable domain is DARVTQTPRHKVTEMGQEVTMRCQPILGHNTVFWYRQTMMQGLELLAYFRNRAPLDDSGMPKDRFSAEMPDATLATLKIQPSEPRDSAVYFCASGLVRRTGGYYGYTFGSGTRLTVV.

V is TRBV7-9 and J is TRBJ2-3; the match to TRBD2 covers 13 bases. Trimming removed 5 bases from V and 3 bases from J; junction bases left unmatched: 5. This CDR3 contains 16 residues. Germline V gene data show CDR1 as SEHNR and CDR2 as FQNEAQ (reference sequence). The CDR3 protein is CASSPWTSGRTDTQYF. DNA for the CDR3: TGTGCCAGCAGCCCGTGGACTAGCGGGAGAACAGATACGCAGTATTTT.

At least ten counts were recorded for this clonotype. Written as DNA, the CDR3 is TGTGCCAGCAGTTTACAACGTAACACCGGGGAGCTGTTTTTT. It codes for CASSLQRNTGELFF. The rearrangement joins TRBV12-3 or TRBV12-4 to TRBJ2-2; D remains ambiguous. CDR3 length equals 14 residues. The V end was cut by 2 bases, the J end by 2 bases, with 6 bases between.

The chain has TRBV5-8 and TRBJ2-7; D may be TRBD1 (5 bases). The V gene lost 0 bases and the J gene lost 4 bases, with 14 bases spanning the gap. The germline V gene encodes CDR1 SGHTS and CDR2 YDEGEE. This CDR3 spans 15 amino acids. The chain's CDR3 is CASSLDRIGSYEQYF. DNA for the CDR3: TGTGCCAGCAGCTTGGACAGGATCGGGTCGTACGAGCAGTACTTC.

The V call is TRBV18, the J call TRBJ2-3; tentatively, D is TRBD2 (6 bases). V was pared by 0 bases and J by 0 bases, with 10 bases between. The CDR3 sequence is 16 residues long. Germline CDR1 is KGHSH and CDR2 is LQKENI. This CDR3 reads CASSPPAGTSTDTQYF. CDR3 coding DNA: TGTGCCAGCTCACCACCCGCTGGGACTAGCACAGATACGCAGTATTTT.

J is TRBJ2-7 and V is TRBV5-1; 13 positions match TRBD2. The CDR3 covers 17 residues. The J segment lost 0 bases and the V segment lost 0 bases, leaving 3 bases of the junction unmatched. Germline loops: CDR1 SGHRS, CDR2 YFSETQ. The DNA of the CDR3 is TGCGCCAGCAGCTTGGGACTAGCGGGAGGCAACTCCTACGAGCAGTACTTC. Amino acid sequence: CASSLGLAGGNSYEQYF. Full variable domain (remainder filled in from reference TRBV5-1 and TRBJ2-7): KAGVTQTPRYLIKTRGQQVTLSCSPISGHRSVSWYQQTPGQGLQFLFEYFSETQRNKGNFPGRFSGRQFSNSRSEMNVSTLELGDSALYLCASSLGLAGGNSYEQYFGPGTRLTVT.

The chain employs TRBV7-2 and TRBJ2-7; D unclear. Germline V gene lookup returns CDR1 SGHTA and CDR2 FQGNSA. Trimming took off 4 bases at V and 8 bases at J, with 12 bases between the two ends. The CDR3 is 12 residues long. The CDR3 coding sequence is TGTGCCAGCAGCTCCTTCCCGACGCAGCAGTACTTC. This sequence encodes CASSSFPTQQYF.

This clonotype has a handful of counts. CDR3: CASSLSPEWRVTDTQYF. CDR3 in DNA: TGTGCCAGCAGCTTATCCCCCGAGTGGAGGGTCACAGATACGCAGTATTTT. The V and J genes are TRBV7-3 and TRBJ2-3, with D possibly being TRBD2 (6 bases). Germline CDR1 is SGHTA and CDR2 is FQGTGA. Trimming took off 2 bases at V and 2 bases at J, with 17 bases between the two ends. The CDR3 sequence is 17 residues long.

V gene TRBV19 combines with J gene TRBJ1-4, with TRBD1 as a possible D gene (5 bases). Trimming left V 5 bases short and J 5 bases short, with 18 bases between. Germline V gene sequence: CDR1 LNHDA, CDR2 SQIVND (reference sequence). The CDR3 sequence is 16 residues long. The CDR3 region is CASSALMGRYNEKLFF. Here the CDR3 DNA reads TGTGCCAGTAGTGCACTGATGGGGCGCTACAATGAAAAACTGTTTTTT.

This clonotype was observed a few times. J is TRBJ2-2 and V is TRBV7-3, with D perhaps TRBD1 (5 bases). V lost 2 bases and J 5 bases, leaving 12 bases between the germline ends. CDR1 and CDR2 from the germline V gene are SGHTA and FQGTGA. This CDR3 has 15 residues. This CDR3 is CASSLEWAGTGELFF. The CDR3 nucleotides read TGTGCCAGCAGCTTAGAGTGGGCAGGGACCGGGGAGCTGTTTTTT.

This clonotype was picked up a small number of times. The rearrangement uses TRBV5-1 and TRBJ2-7; 7 bases are a match to TRBD1. CDR3 length: 15 amino acids. V shed 2 bases, J shed 3 bases, and the junction held 8 bases outside the gene matches. In germline, CDR1 is SGHRS, CDR2 YFSETQ. As DNA, the CDR3 is TGCGCCAGCAGCTTCTCGGGACAGACCAACTACGAGCAGTACTTC. It encodes CASSFSGQTNYEQYF.